One T cell receptor beta chain is described in this entry. Its target is not known. Germline CDR1 and CDR2: LNHDA and SQIVND (reference sequence). The V end was cut by 5 bases, the J end by 3 bases, with 9 bases between. The CDR3 sequence is 13 residues long. PCR primers comprised 60 Vbeta and 13 Jbeta primers. Method: immunoSEQ multiplex PCR; TCRdb's copy keeps in-frame clones and lacks some. In the table there are 150,000 to 200,000 clones, about 75% of which are singletons. The sample is drawn from a study of cytomegalovirus exposure and HLA in healthy donors. Study-wide background: HLA-typed donors contributed some 83 million unique TCRs, which were held in an early data release.

Points from the study as a whole: Per published reports, the classifier diagnosed cytomegalovirus status with high specificity and sensitivity. Cytomegalovirus-associated status was assigned to fewer than 200 TCR beta chains. The sole available immune exposure information was CMV serostatus.

The specimen sequenced was PBMCs. J is TRBJ2-3 and V is TRBV19; tentatively, D is TRBD1 (5 bases). This receptor was obtained from a man in his late teens or twenties in good health and CMV-seropositive. The chain's CDR3 is CASSRPGTDTQYF. The CDR3 nucleotides read TGTGCCAGTAGTCGGCCAGGGACAGATACGCAGTATTTT.